What follows are 32 T cell receptor beta chains derived from one specimen sequenced in a study of blood T cells in healthy people across ages. Through a sample-barcoded 5' primer and a J-beta primer mix, a second PCR was run for 7 to 11 cycles. From the 5' RACE reads, TCRdb called clonotypes with MiXCR, one entry per CDR3 protein. The repertoire includes more than 900,000 distinct CDR3 sequences, 20% to 25% of them detected once, and 0.65% to 0.95% sits in the top ten. The sample also formed part of further work on T cells of mothers and their children.

Material: blood. These TCRs come from a girl aged 2 to 9 in good health.

This clonotype was detected a few times. The chain links TRBV9 to TRBJ2-7; 9 bases align to TRBD2. The CDR3 spans 16 residues. The V segment lost 0 bases and the J segment 5 bases; nucleotides outside the gene matches: 9. CDR1 and CDR2 (germline): SGDLS, YYNGEE. CDR3: CASSVEAGGRGDEQYF. The CDR3 nucleotides are TGTGCCAGCAGCGTAGAAGCGGGGGGCCGGGGGGACGAGCAGTACTTC. Full variable domain (outside the CDR3, taken from reference TRBV9 and TRBJ2-7): DSGVTQTPKHLITATGQRVTLRCSPRSGDLSVYWYQQSLDQGLQFLIQYYNGEERAKGNILERFSAQQFPDLHSELNLSSLELGDSALYFCASSVEAGGRGDEQYFGPGTRLTVT.

This rearrangement joins TRBV12-3 or TRBV12-4 to TRBJ1-1; the D gene is possibly TRBD1 (5 bases). The length of the CDR3 is 14 residues. V was shortened by 6 bases and J by 10 bases, with 21 bases between the two germline ends. This chain's CDR3 is CASRGDGLGRGAFF. For the CDR3, the DNA is TGTGCCAGCAGGGGAGATGGGTTGGGGCGCGGAGCTTTCTTT.

This clonotype was found many times. The J gene is TRBJ2-5, the V gene TRBV12-3 or TRBV12-4; D uncertain. Trimming left V 3 bases short and J 2 bases short, with 7 bases between. The CDR3 runs to 13 residues. DNA for the CDR3: TGTGCCAGCAGTTTGCTACAACAAGAGACCCAGTACTTC. Its protein is CASSLLQQETQYF.

At least ten counts were recorded for this clonotype. The V gene is TRBV11-2, the J gene TRBJ2-1; 8 nucleotides line up with TRBD2. Germline loops: CDR1 SGHAT, CDR2 FQNNGV. The trim removed 4 bases at V and 3 bases at J, leaving 8 bases unmatched. CDR3 length: 16 residues. CDR3 loop: CASSSPGSGDYNEQFF. The CDR3 DNA sequence: TGTGCCAGCAGCTCGCCAGGTAGCGGGGACTACAATGAGCAGTTCTTC.

The chain is built from TRBV12-3 or TRBV12-4 and TRBJ2-2; D possibly uses TRBD1 or TRBD2 (5 bases each). The CDR3 length is 14 residues. The V gene lost 10 bases and the J gene lost 6 bases, with 18 bases spanning the gap. This chain's CDR3 is CAITLWGTPGELFF. As DNA, the CDR3 is TGTGCCATTACACTGTGGGGGACCCCCGGGGAGCTGTTTTTT.

This sequence joins TRBV20-1 and TRBJ2-1, with D tentatively TRBD2 (5 bases). This CDR3 is built from 11 residues. The germline V gene has CDR1 DFQATT and CDR2 SNEGSKA (reference sequence). The CDR3: CSVDYNNEQFF. CDR3 bases: TGCAGCGTAGACTACAACAATGAGCAGTTCTTC.

This clonotype was recorded a few times. This rearrangement joins TRBV29-1 to TRBJ1-1, with D maybe TRBD1 (5 bases). The ends were cut back, 7 bases at V and 1 base at J, with 13 bases in the middle. Germline assignment: CDR1 SQVTM and CDR2 ANQGSEA. The CDR3 totals 13 residues. The CDR3 nucleotides are TGCAGCGCCCCTGATGGGACGAACACTGAAGCTTTCTTT. It codes for CSAPDGTNTEAFF.

This clonotype was picked up a small number of times. The V call is TRBV3-1, the J call TRBJ2-1; D possibly corresponds to TRBD2 (6 bases). V gave up 4 bases and J gave up 3 bases, with 19 bases separating them. The germline gives CDR1 LGHDT, CDR2 YNNKEL (reference sequence). The CDR3 is 17 amino acids. CDR3 sequence: CASSRQDKTSFYNEQFF. The CDR3 DNA sequence: TGTGCCAGCAGCCGGCAGGACAAGACTAGTTTCTACAATGAGCAGTTCTTC.

V is TRBV5-1 and J is TRBJ2-1; TRBD2 matches 8 bases. J was trimmed by 0 bases and V by 4 bases; bases with no gene match: 3. The CDR3 totals 15 residues. The germline V gene has CDR1 SGHRS and CDR2 YFSETQ. The CDR3 sequence is CASSPAGDSYNEQFF. The DNA of the CDR3 is TGCGCCAGCAGCCCAGCGGGGGACTCCTACAATGAGCAGTTCTTC.

The chain joins TRBV5-6 to TRBJ1-1; 7 bases agree with TRBD1. Per germline, CDR1 SGHDT and CDR2 YYEEEE. Trimming removed 4 bases from V and 6 bases from J; junction bases left unmatched: 9. This CDR3 is 14 amino acids long. The CDR3 region is CASSLMTGIAEAFF. The DNA of the CDR3 is TGTGCCAGCAGCCTTATGACAGGGATCGCTGAAGCTTTCTTT.

The chain links TRBV6-5 to TRBJ2-7; tentative D call: TRBD2 (5 bases). The J call may be faulty, since TRBJ2-1 better matches the DNA end. This CDR3 has 15 residues. Germline CDR1 MNHEY, CDR2 SVGAGI. CDR3 residues: CASRGSLSFGNEQFF. CDR3 coding DNA: TGTGCCAGCCGGGGATCTTTGTCTTTTGGGAATGAGCAGTTCTTC.

This clonotype was seen only a few times. CDR3 loop: CSARRYTDTQYF. In DNA form, the CDR3 reads TGCAGTGCTAGAAGGTACACAGATACGCAGTATTTT. This sequence joins TRBV20-1 and TRBJ2-3; D gene uncertain. The germline V gene encodes CDR1 DFQATT and CDR2 SNEGSKA (reference sequence). The CDR3 totals 12 residues. Between the trimmed V and J ends, which lost 2 bases and 2 bases, there was a span of 5 bases.

The rearrangement links TRBV27 to TRBJ1-6; 7 bases map to TRBD1. The CDR3 sequence is 13 residues long. Germline CDR1 MNHEY, CDR2 SMNVEV (reference sequence). The V and J ends lost 4 bases and 9 bases, in that order; junction bases with no gene match: 3. The DNA of the CDR3 is TGTGCCAGCAGTTCGACAGGGCCTTCACCCCTCCACTTT. Translated: CASSSTGPSPLHF.

The chain combines TRBV20-1 with TRBJ2-5; perhaps TRBD2 as D (7 bases). V was pared by 6 bases and J by 5 bases, with 22 bases between. This CDR3 is built from 15 residues. Germline V gene lookup returns CDR1 DFQATT and CDR2 SNEGSKA (reference sequence). The CDR3 loop is CSALHGGREKETQYF. DNA for the CDR3: TGCAGTGCCCTTCACGGGGGGCGTGAAAAGGAGACCCAGTACTTC.

The CDR3 region is CASGKAGEGSNQPQHF. DNA for the CDR3: TGTGCCAGCGGGAAGGCAGGAGAAGGAAGCAATCAGCCCCAGCATTTT. This chain links TRBV7-9 with TRBJ1-5, with D uncertain. Per germline, CDR1 SEHNR and CDR2 FQNEAQ (reference sequence). This CDR3 is built from 16 residues. Trimming stripped 8 bases from V and 1 base from J, with 18 bases between.

This clonotype turned up a few times. The germline gene is not matched at one end of the junction; a read error may be the cause. The CDR3 bases are TGCACCAGCAGCTTGCTACTGGATACGCAGTATTTT. The encoded protein is CTSSLLLDTQYF. The chain combines TRBV5-1 with TRBJ2-3; D is undetermined. CDR1 and CDR2 (germline): SGHRS, YFSETQ. The CDR3 totals 12 residues.

This clonotype showed up just a few times. The chain combines TRBV7-6 with TRBJ2-7, with a possible D match to TRBD1 (6 bases). The CDR3 contains 17 residues. V lost 4 bases, J lost 2 bases, and 21 bases lay in between. Germline-derived CDR1 and CDR2 are SGHVS and FNYEAQ. In DNA form, the CDR3 reads TGTGCCAGCAGCTCGATAGCGCTGGGACACGGAGCCTACGAGCAGTACTTC. Encoded protein: CASSSIALGHGAYEQYF.

The V and J genes are TRBV29-1 and TRBJ1-1, with D perhaps matching TRBD1 (5 bases). Germline V gene data show CDR1 as SQVTM and CDR2 as ANQGSEA. The CDR3 spans 17 residues. V was cut by 4 bases and J by 5 bases, with 26 bases left in between. The CDR3 nucleotides are TGCAGCGTTGTGATGTTCCACTTACTCACTGGGGGAACTGAAGCTTTCTTT. This translates into CSVVMFHLLTGGTEAFF. Combining the CDR3 with reference TRBV29-1 and TRBJ1-1 gives the whole variable domain SAVISQKPSRDICQRGTSLTIQCQVDSQVTMMFWYRQQPGQSLTLIATANQGSEATYESGFVIDKFPISRPNLTFSTLTVSNMSPEDSSIYLCSVVMFHLLTGGTEAFFGQGTRLTVV.

V is TRBV7-3 and J is TRBJ2-1; the D gene could be TRBD1 or TRBD2 (5 bases each). The CDR3 has 13 residues. CDR1 is SGHTA and CDR2 is FQGTGA in the germline V gene. V lost 6 bases to trimming and J lost 5 bases, with 11 bases between them. The CDR3 DNA sequence: TGTGCCAGCAGAGCCCCGGGACACAATGAGCAGTTCTTC. Translated, it gives CASRAPGHNEQFF.

This sequence joins TRBV7-2 and TRBJ1-4; D remains unclear. The CDR3 spans 13 residues. The V end was cut by 3 bases, the J end by 13 bases, with 15 bases between. The germline V gene has CDR1 SGHTA and CDR2 FQGNSA. This CDR3 is CASSFPVPLGLFF. The CDR3 bases are TGTGCCAGCAGCTTCCCCGTCCCCTTGGGACTGTTTTTT.

The chain has TRBV6-1 and TRBJ1-4, with D perhaps TRBD1 (5 bases). Germline loops: CDR1 MNHNS, CDR2 SASEGT. The length of the CDR3 is 20 residues. V gave up 6 bases and J gave up 4 bases, with 30 bases separating them. The CDR3 loop reads CASSPVSGHGRSWGNEKLFF. CDR3 nucleotides: TGTGCCAGCAGCCCCGTGTCCGGACATGGTCGGTCGTGGGGTAATGAAAAACTGTTTTTT.

The V and J genes are TRBV27 and TRBJ2-1; D not certain. In germline, CDR1 is MNHEY, CDR2 SMNVEV (reference sequence). V lost 5 bases, J lost 6 bases, and 11 bases lay in between. The CDR3 runs 13 residues. CDR3: CASSGLASNEQFF. CDR3 nucleotide sequence: TGTGCCAGCAGTGGCTTAGCAAGCAATGAGCAGTTCTTC.

The gene calls are TRBV27 and TRBJ2-7; D ambiguous. There are 14 residues in the CDR3. V shed 3 bases and J shed 5 bases, with 14 bases lying between them. CDR1 is MNHEY, CDR2 SMNVEV, per germline (reference sequence). The CDR3 DNA reads TGTGCCAGCAGTTTTCGCATCGCGATGGACGAGCAGTACTTC. Translated: CASSFRIAMDEQYF.

This clonotype turned up a few times. The DNA is left out, because the CDR3 cannot be placed on it with certainty; the CDR3 is given as TCRdb lists it. The chain combines TRBV28 with TRBJ1-5; the D call in the table, TRBD1, was not verified against the DNA. CDR1 and CDR2 (germline): MDHEN, SYDVKM. The CDR3 comprises 18 residues, both ends counted. The CDR3 is CASSSSTGSVWVDQPQHF.

This clonotype was seen a handful of times. The chain uses TRBV12-3 or TRBV12-4 and TRBJ1-2; TRBD1 might be the D (5 bases). This CDR3 is 14 amino acids long. V lost 2 bases and J 3 bases, leaving 10 bases between the germline ends. The CDR3 region has the DNA TGTGCCAGCAGTTTATGGGGGTCGGACTATGGCTACACCTTC. Its protein is CASSLWGSDYGYTF.

Of note for this clonotype: The junction and the germline gene differ at one end; a read error may be behind it. The J gene is TRBJ2-3, the V gene TRBV20-1, with D possibly TRBD2 on 6 matching bases. This CDR3 region has 13 residues. Germline CDR1 is DFQATT and CDR2 is SNEGSKA (reference sequence). In DNA form, the CDR3 reads TGCAGCGCTAGTGTGCTAGCGATAGTAACGCAGTATTTT. It yields the protein CSASVLAIVTQYF.

There are a few counts of this clonotype. A junction end diverges from the germline sequence, so it may reflect a read error. The chain links TRBV12-3 or TRBV12-4 to TRBJ2-7; the match to TRBD1 covers 7 bases. CDR3 length: 18 amino acids. DNA for the CDR3: TGTACCAGCAGTTTTATATCGGGCGGGTCGGGACAGTTCTACGAGCAGTACTTC. Amino acids: CTSSFISGGSGQFYEQYF.

The chain joins TRBV20-1 to TRBJ2-5; 7 positions agree with TRBD1. J was trimmed by 2 bases and V by 5 bases; bases with no gene match: 8. Germline CDR1 is DFQATT and CDR2 is SNEGSKA (reference sequence). CDR3 length equals 14 residues. CDR3 residues: CSAAWGQTQETQYF. The CDR3 DNA reads as TGCAGTGCTGCCTGGGGACAGACTCAAGAGACCCAGTACTTC.

V gene TRBV7-6 combines with J gene TRBJ1-5; 8 positions match TRBD1. Trimming took 2 bases from V and 5 from J; bases not matched to a gene: 5. CDR3 length: 15 amino acids. CDR1 and CDR2 from the germline V gene are SGHVS and FNYEAQ. In DNA, the CDR3 is TGTGCCAGCAGCTTATACCCAGGGGGCGATCAGCCCCAGCATTTT. Translating gives CASSLYPGGDQPQHF.

The genes are TRBV29-1 and TRBJ2-7, with TRBD1 matching 7 bases. The CDR3 loop spans 13 amino acids. V trimming: 4 bases; J trimming: 3 bases; junction bases outside the gene matches: 6. CDR1 and CDR2 from the germline V gene are SQVTM and ANQGSEA. CDR3 in amino acids: CSVARTGSYEQYF. The CDR3 bases are TGCAGCGTTGCTAGGACAGGAAGCTACGAGCAGTACTTC.

This clonotype was observed a few times. The chain links TRBV28 to TRBJ2-5; D is unclear. The DNA matches TRBJ2-7 better at its end, which makes the J call doubtful. There are 15 residues in the CDR3. Germline values: CDR1 MDHEN, CDR2 SYDVKM. The CDR3 DNA is TGTGCCAGCAGTTCGTATGGCTCCAGCTCCTACGAGCAGTACTTC. Translating gives CASSSYGSSSYEQYF.

The gene calls are TRBV5-8 and TRBJ2-1; 11 bases line up with TRBD2. Germline lookup yields CDR1 SGHTS and CDR2 YDEGEE. This CDR3 region has 16 residues. The V gene end was trimmed by 5 bases and the J gene end by 1 base; junction bases not matched to a gene: 5. CDR3 DNA: TGTGCCAGCAGGTTTAGCGGGGGGGTGTCCTACAATGAGCAGTTCTTC. Protein sequence: CASRFSGGVSYNEQFF.